This T cell receptor beta chain was captured in a study of radiotherapy plus CTLA-4 blockade in lung cancer. Study-level background: Disease control was seen in approximately 30% of patients, objective responses in 18%. Points from the study as a whole: Subsequent to radiotherapy plus ipilimumab, tumor-derived TCR clones underwent expansion in blood. Alongside interferon-beta, early blood T cell clone dynamics were reportedly the best predictor of response.

On this clone: Its specificity is not known.

Germline V gives CDR1 LNHNV, CDR2 YYDKDF (reference sequence). The CDR3 contains 14 residues. Trimming took 1 base from V and 1 from J, leaving 7 bases between them. Some clones are missing from TCRdb's copy, which holds only in-frame ones; the method was immunoSEQ multiplex PCR. The table shows more than 90,000 clones, with roughly 80% occurring only once. The sample here was peripheral blood, taken from a patient treated with radiotherapy plus ipilimumab. This clonotype was sampled from a human donor with non-small cell lung cancer who had a partial response to radiotherapy plus ipilimumab. V gene TRBV15 combines with J gene TRBJ2-5, with a possible D match to TRBD1 (5 bases). Here the CDR3 reads CATSRGRVQETQYF. The CDR3 DNA reads as TGTGCCACCAGCAGAGGCAGGGTCCAAGAGACCCAGTACTTC.